This T cell receptor (beta chain) emerged from a study of T cell clones after liver transplantation. Clones were sequenced by immunoSEQ multiplex PCR, and TCRdb holds only the in-frame ones, with some missing. The sample consists of under 55,000 clones, 86% of them appearing once. Trimming removed 7 bases from V and 7 bases from J; junction bases left unmatched: 7. This CDR3 has 13 residues. Germline CDR1 and CDR2: SNHLY and FYNNEI. The material sequenced was CD4+ T cells from blood, taken 24 months after liver transplant. This rearrangement joins TRBV2 to TRBJ1-2; 9 bases agree with TRBD1. The receptor's source is a human patient who received a liver transplant. The graft donor may account for some of the T cells. This chain's CDR3 is CASMGDRVGGYTF. CDR3 sequence (DNA): TGTGCCAGCATGGGGGACAGGGTTGGTGGCTACACCTTC.